Presented here are 24 T cell receptor beta chains from one specimen sequenced in a study of cytomegalovirus exposure and HLA in healthy donors. Both 60 Vbeta primers and 13 Jbeta primers went into the PCR. Clones were read by immunoSEQ multiplex PCR, and TCRdb kept only the in-frame ones, dropping some. The sample shows around 96,000 clones, around 64% of them seen only once. Material for sequencing was PBMCs. Receptors originate from a man in his fifties or sixties in good health and CMV-seronegative.

This clone was observed a few times. The rearrangement joins TRBV6-5 to TRBJ2-1; possibly TRBD2 for D (6 bases). CDR3 length equals 14 residues. Germline V gene sequence: CDR1 MNHEY, CDR2 SVGAGI. V lost 4 bases, J lost 9 bases, and 16 bases lay in between. The chain's CDR3 is CASSSILASGEQFF. The DNA for the CDR3 is TGTGCCAGCAGTTCTATACTAGCTTCTGGTGAGCAGTTCTTC.

This clone was found once. This sequence joins TRBV5-5 and TRBJ1-4; D unclear. The germline gives CDR1 SGHKS, CDR2 YYEKEE (reference sequence). V shed 0 bases and J shed 5 bases, with 5 bases lying between them. This CDR3 spans 13 amino acids. The CDR3 loop is CASSLAGNEKLFF. CDR3 nucleotide sequence: TGTGCCAGCAGCTTGGCGGGAAATGAAAAACTGTTTTTT.

The chain employs TRBV6-5 and TRBJ1-1; D perhaps matches TRBD1 (6 bases). Trimming took off 4 bases at V and 0 bases at J, with 9 bases between the two ends. The germline CDR1 and CDR2 sequences are MNHEY and SVGAGI. The CDR3 is 14 amino acids. In nucleotides, the CDR3 is TGTGCCAGCAGTTTTCAGGGGATGAACACTGAAGCTTTCTTT. Translated, it gives CASSFQGMNTEAFF.

The chain couples TRBV5-1 to TRBJ1-1; D gene uncertain. This CDR3 is built from 15 residues. Germline CDR1 and CDR2: SGHRS and YFSETQ. V lost 0 bases and J 0 bases, leaving 9 bases between the germline ends. CDR3 DNA sequence: TGCGCCAGCAGCTTGGAGACGGGGTTGAACACTGAAGCTTTCTTT. This codes for CASSLETGLNTEAFF.

This chain joins TRBV28 and TRBJ1-5; D not resolved. The V and J ends lost 4 bases and 1 base respectively, with 11 bases between them. Germline V gene sequence: CDR1 MDHEN, CDR2 SYDVKM. There are 15 residues in the CDR3. CDR3 amino acids: CASSSGGESNQPQHF. CDR3 DNA: TGTGCCAGCAGTTCCGGTGGAGAGAGCAATCAGCCCCAGCATTTT.

The V and J genes are TRBV2 and TRBJ1-2; weak D call: TRBD1 (5 bases). This CDR3 comprises 14 residues. Per the germline V gene, CDR1 is SNHLY and CDR2 is FYNNEI. Trimming stripped 2 bases from V and 5 bases from J, with 12 bases between. CDR3 DNA: TGTGCCAGCAGTGAATCCGGGGGATGGTATGGCTACACCTTC. It encodes CASSESGGWYGYTF.

This chain links TRBV6-6 with TRBJ2-1, with D perhaps matching TRBD2 (6 bases). V dropped 0 bases and J dropped 7 bases, with 10 bases sitting between them. The CDR3 has 14 residues. The germline CDR1 and CDR2 sequences are MNHNY and SVGAGI (reference sequence). This chain's CDR3 is CASSYSEGFNEQFF. The CDR3 nucleotides read TGTGCCAGCAGTTACTCGGAGGGATTTAATGAGCAGTTCTTC.

The V gene is TRBV11-2, the J gene TRBJ1-2; D gene uncertain. Between the trimmed V and J ends, which lost 8 bases and 7 bases, there was a span of 14 bases. The CDR3 consists of 12 residues. Germline-derived CDR1 and CDR2 are SGHAT and FQNNGV. The CDR3 nucleotides read TGTGCCAGCTCCCCAGGAACAACTGGCTACACCTTC. Protein sequence: CASSPGTTGYTF.

The chain recombines TRBV6-5 with TRBJ1-3; a weak D match, TRBD1 (6 bases). Germline V CDR1 and CDR2: MNHEY, SVGAGI. With 0 bases removed from V and 4 bases from J, the gap between germline ends came to 10 bases. The CDR3 sequence is 15 residues long. This CDR3 reads CASSYSWTEGNTIYF. For the CDR3, the DNA is TGTGCCAGCAGTTACTCCTGGACAGAAGGAAACACCATATATTTT.

This rearrangement joins TRBV2 to TRBJ2-5; 7 nucleotides line up with TRBD1. TRBJ2-7 matches the DNA end more closely, so the J call is doubtful. From germline, CDR1 is SNHLY and CDR2 FYNNEI. CDR3 length equals 12 residues. CDR3 residues: CASSGDRDEQYF. The CDR3 coding sequence is TGTGCCAGCAGTGGTGACAGGGACGAGCAGTACTTC.

The chain carries TRBV2 and TRBJ2-5; D is perhaps TRBD1 (6 bases). Germline CDR1 reads SNHLY; CDR2 reads FYNNEI. The ends were cut back, 6 bases at V and 0 bases at J, with 11 bases in the middle. The CDR3 runs 14 residues. CDR3 in DNA: TGTGCCAGCAGGGGGGCAGCGGACCAAGAGACCCAGTACTTC. It yields the protein CASRGAADQETQYF.

A note on this clone: Germline is not matched at one junction end, which may reflect a read error. The rearrangement links TRBV7-9 to TRBJ2-6; D is possibly TRBD1 (6 bases). The CDR3 loop spans 18 amino acids. CDR1 and CDR2 (germline): SEHNR, FQNEAQ (reference sequence). CDR3 protein: CSSSLGSGVSRGANVLTF. In nucleotides, the CDR3 is TGTTCCAGCAGCTTAGGGTCAGGGGTCTCCAGGGGGGCCAACGTCCTGACTTTC.

This clone was recorded only once. This chain's CDR3 is CASSPMAGVPVYNEQFF. The CDR3 nucleotides read TGTGCCAGTAGTCCGATGGCGGGGGTTCCCGTATACAATGAGCAGTTCTTC. The chain uses TRBV19 and TRBJ2-1; 7 bases match TRBD2. The germline V gene has CDR1 LNHDA and CDR2 SQIVND (reference sequence). J lost 4 bases, V lost 5 bases, and 14 bases had no gene match. The CDR3 runs 17 residues. Complete variable domain (other parts from reference TRBV19 and TRBJ2-1): DGGITQSPKYLFRKEGQNVTLSCEQNLNHDAMYWYRQDPGQGLRLIYYSQIVNDFQKGDIAEGYSVSREKKESFPLTVTSAQKNPTAFYLCASSPMAGVPVYNEQFFGPGTRLTVL.

The chain joins TRBV19 to TRBJ2-6, with D possibly TRBD1 on 6 matching bases. Trimming stripped 5 bases from V and 0 bases from J, with 17 bases between. Germline CDR1 reads LNHDA; CDR2 reads SQIVND (reference sequence). This CDR3 region has 18 residues. CDR3 region: CASSPDRSTSSGANVLTF. DNA for the CDR3: TGTGCCAGTAGTCCCGACAGGTCAACGAGCTCTGGGGCCAACGTCCTGACTTTC.

The chain employs TRBV5-1 and TRBJ2-1, with 7 bases fitting TRBD1. This CDR3 is 14 amino acids long. Trimming removed 0 bases from V and 7 bases from J; junction bases left unmatched: 4. Germline assignment: CDR1 SGHRS and CDR2 YFSETQ. CDR3 nucleotides: TGCGCCAGCAGCTTGGAGACAGGGTTAAATGAGCAGTTCTTC. Translated, it gives CASSLETGLNEQFF.

The chain uses TRBV11-3 and TRBJ2-7; 11 bases are a match to TRBD2. Per the germline V gene, CDR1 is SGHNT and CDR2 is YENEEA. V shed 4 bases, J shed 6 bases, and the junction held 8 bases outside the gene matches. The CDR3 totals 15 residues. CDR3 DNA: TGTGCCAGCAGCTCCCAACTAGCGGGAGTCGTCGAGCAGTACTTC. Translated, it gives CASSSQLAGVVEQYF.

As concerns this clone: The same CDR3 also results from other DNA sequences found in this sample. The chain joins TRBV5-1 to TRBJ2-1, with D perhaps TRBD2 (5 bases). Trimming left V 6 bases short and J 0 bases short, with 7 bases between. The CDR3 loop spans 13 amino acids. CDR1 and CDR2 (germline): SGHRS, YFSETQ. The DNA of the CDR3 is TGCGCCAGCACCCGGGACTCCTACAATGAGCAGTTCTTC. Its protein is CASTRDSYNEQFF.

Concerning this clone itself: One end of the junction does not line up with germline, which may come from a read error. V and J are TRBV7-7 and TRBJ2-5, with 9 bases lining up with TRBD1. The CDR3 is 14 residues long. Germline values: CDR1 SSHAT, CDR2 FNYEAQ (reference sequence). CDR3 sequence (DNA): TGTGCTAGCAGCTCCGACAGGGGGCAAGAGACCCAGTACTTC. This sequence encodes CASSSDRGQETQYF.

The chain has TRBV7-9 and TRBJ1-2; 9 nucleotides align to TRBD1. Per the germline V gene, CDR1 is SEHNR and CDR2 is FQNEAQ (reference sequence). Trimming at V came to 5 bases and at J to 3 bases, leaving 10 bases not matched to a gene. The CDR3 is made up of 16 amino acids. The chain's CDR3 is CASSLPGTGSDYGYTF. CDR3 bases: TGTGCCAGCAGCCTCCCCGGGACAGGGAGTGACTATGGCTACACCTTC.

The chain joins TRBV6-1 to TRBJ2-7, with 8 bases fitting TRBD1. The CDR3 extends over 16 amino acids. In germline, CDR1 is MNHNS, CDR2 SASEGT. The V segment lost 4 bases and the J segment 2 bases; nucleotides outside the gene matches: 10. The CDR3 sequence: CASSVNLGTGTYEQYF. DNA for the CDR3: TGTGCCAGCAGTGTTAATCTTGGGACAGGTACCTACGAGCAGTACTTC.

This clone was seen only once. V usage is TRBV6-1 and J usage is TRBJ1-4; no clear D. Looked up from germline, CDR1 is MNHNS and CDR2 is SASEGT. The CDR3 runs to 14 residues. Trimming stripped 6 bases from V and 8 bases from J, with 16 bases between. The CDR3 nucleotides read TGTGCCAGCAGAAACATCTTAAGAGGGGAAAAACTGTTTTTT. Amino acids: CASRNILRGEKLFF.

V and J are TRBV2 and TRBJ1-4; 8 nucleotides agree with TRBD1. V shed 6 bases and J 5 bases; nucleotides not matched to a gene: 5. Germline values: CDR1 SNHLY, CDR2 FYNNEI. This CDR3 has 14 amino acids. The CDR3 protein is CASSTDRVNEKLFF. The CDR3 DNA reads as TGTGCCAGCAGCACGGACAGGGTAAATGAAAAACTGTTTTTT.

This clone was counted a single time. The CDR3 protein is CASSPSPDRVFGYTF. CDR3 nucleotides: TGTGCCAGCTCACCTAGCCCGGACAGGGTTTTTGGCTACACCTTC. The rearrangement links TRBV18 to TRBJ1-2; TRBD1 agrees at 8 bases. The junction had 10 bases not matched to a gene; V was cut back by 3 bases and J by 7 bases. CDR1 is KGHSH and CDR2 is LQKENI in the germline V gene. CDR3 length equals 15 residues.

The chain couples TRBV30 to TRBJ2-7, with TRBD1 matching over 8 bases. Per germline, CDR1 GTSNPN and CDR2 SVGIG (reference sequence). There are 13 residues in the CDR3. The trim removed 5 bases at V and 4 bases at J, leaving 7 bases unmatched. The CDR3 protein is CAWGTGASYEQYF. CDR3 coding DNA: TGTGCCTGGGGGACAGGAGCTTCTTACGAGCAGTACTTC.